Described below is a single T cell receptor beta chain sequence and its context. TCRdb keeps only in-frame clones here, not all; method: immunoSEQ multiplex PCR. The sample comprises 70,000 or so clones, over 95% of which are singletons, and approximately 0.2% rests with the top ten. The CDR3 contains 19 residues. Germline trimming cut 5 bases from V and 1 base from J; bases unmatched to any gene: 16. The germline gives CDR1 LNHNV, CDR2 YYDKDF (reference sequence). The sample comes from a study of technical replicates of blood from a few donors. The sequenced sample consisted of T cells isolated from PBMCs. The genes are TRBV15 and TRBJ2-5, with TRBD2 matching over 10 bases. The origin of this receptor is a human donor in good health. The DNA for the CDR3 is TGTGCCACCAGCCCGCAGAAGGTTGGACTAGCGGCCCTCCAAGAGACCCAGTACTTC. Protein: CATSPQKVGLAALQETQYF.